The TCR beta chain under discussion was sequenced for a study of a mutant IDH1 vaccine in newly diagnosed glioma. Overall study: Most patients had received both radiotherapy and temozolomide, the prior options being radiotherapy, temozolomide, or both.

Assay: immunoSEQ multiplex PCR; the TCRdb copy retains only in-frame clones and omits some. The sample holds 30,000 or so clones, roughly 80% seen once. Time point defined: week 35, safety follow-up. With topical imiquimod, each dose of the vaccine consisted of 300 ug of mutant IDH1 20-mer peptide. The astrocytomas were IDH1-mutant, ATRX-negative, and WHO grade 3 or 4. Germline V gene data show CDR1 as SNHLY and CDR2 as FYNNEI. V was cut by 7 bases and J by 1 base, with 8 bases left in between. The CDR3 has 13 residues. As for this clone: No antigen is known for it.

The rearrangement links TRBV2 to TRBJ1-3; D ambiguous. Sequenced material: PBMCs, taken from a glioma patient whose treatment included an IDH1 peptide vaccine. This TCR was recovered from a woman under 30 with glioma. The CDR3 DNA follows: TGTGCCAGCAAGGTGGGATCTGGAAACACCATATATTTT. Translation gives CASKVGSGNTIYF.